One and the same sample provided the 10 T cell receptor beta chains below, sequenced in a study of blood T cell repertoires in COVID-19 (TCRdb year 2020). Library construction relied on the immunoSEQ multiplex PCR assay. The table comes from immuneACCESS by way of TCRdb, which keeps in-frame sequences with V and J called. Part of the clones is missing from these tables; in studies checked, under half for an unresolved V gene and the rest for unknown reasons. Recorded for this sample are about 170,000 clones; 83% of them occurred a single time. The ten largest make up roughly 2% of the sample. The sample comprised peripheral blood. Source of these receptors: a woman older than 75 with acute or convalescent COVID-19.

This clone was recorded many times. V usage is TRBV20-1 and J usage is TRBJ1-4, with D possibly being TRBD1 (5 bases). V lost 3 bases and J 12 bases, leaving 17 bases between the germline ends. This CDR3 region has 13 residues. The V gene's germline CDR1 is DFQATT and CDR2 SNEGSKA (reference sequence). CDR3 coding DNA: TGCAGTGCTAGTGGTGTATTAACAGGCCAACTGTTTTTT. Translated: CSASGVLTGQLFF.

This clone was counted a few times. V is TRBV2 and J is TRBJ1-1; a possible D gene is TRBD1 (5 bases). Trimming left V 7 bases short and J 1 base short, with 16 bases between. The CDR3 spans 15 residues. Germline values: CDR1 SNHLY, CDR2 FYNNEI. This chain's CDR3 is CASNQKRQPNTEAFF. CDR3 sequence (DNA): TGTGCCAGCAACCAAAAGCGACAGCCGAACACTGAAGCTTTCTTT.

V and J are TRBV28 and TRBJ1-2; maybe TRBD1 (5 bases). Germline assignment: CDR1 MDHEN and CDR2 SYDVKM. V was trimmed by 2 bases and J by 4 bases, leaving 14 bases between them. The CDR3 consists of 15 residues. CDR3 nucleotides: TGTGCCAGCAGTTTAGTGGGGCCCGGGGGCTATGGCTACACCTTC. This encodes CASSLVGPGGYGYTF.

This chain connects TRBV28 to TRBJ1-6; D may be TRBD1 (6 bases). V was shortened by 5 bases and J by 6 bases, with 17 bases between the two germline ends. CDR3 length equals 16 residues. Per the germline V gene, CDR1 is MDHEN and CDR2 is SYDVKM. In nucleotides, the CDR3 is TGTGCCAGCAGTCTCGACAGGACGGTCAGTAATTCACCCCTCCACTTT. Residues: CASSLDRTVSNSPLHF.

V gene TRBV4-3 combines with J gene TRBJ2-1; 10 positions match TRBD2. V dropped 2 bases and J dropped 7; count of bases not matched to a gene: 5. Germline V gives CDR1 LGHNA, CDR2 YSLEER. The CDR3 extends over 15 amino acids. DNA of the CDR3: TGCGCCAGCAGCCAAACCCTAGCGGGAGTGAATGAGCAGTTCTTC. Translated: CASSQTLAGVNEQFF.

The rearrangement links TRBV7-2 to TRBJ2-7; 8 nucleotides agree with TRBD1. CDR1 is SGHTA, CDR2 FQGNSA, per germline. The CDR3 length is 16 residues. The ends lost 5 bases at V and 10 bases at J; junction bases unmatched: 19. CDR3 bases: TGTGCCAGCAGCCCACCGTGGCCTTCGGACAGGGTCGACCAGTACTTC. Amino acid sequence: CASSPPWPSDRVDQYF.

J is TRBJ1-4 and V is TRBV6-1; D remains ambiguous. In germline, CDR1 is MNHNS, CDR2 SASEGT. CDR3 length: 14 residues. The V end was cut by 1 base, the J end by 5 bases, with 8 bases between. CDR3 region: CASSEEVLNEKLFF. CDR3 nucleotide sequence: TGTGCCAGCAGTGAAGAGGTACTAAATGAAAAACTGTTTTTT.

The CDR3: CASSYSSYSNEQFF. CDR3 nucleotides: TGTGCCAGCAGTTACTCGAGTTATAGCAATGAGCAGTTCTTC. V gene TRBV6-2 or TRBV6-3 combines with J gene TRBJ2-1; the D is unclear. Trimming took 0 bases from V and 6 from J, leaving 9 bases between them. The germline V gene encodes CDR1 MNHEY and CDR2 SVGEGT. This CDR3 is built from 14 residues.

This chain links TRBV6-5 with TRBJ1-3; 9 nucleotides align to TRBD1. The CDR3 has 14 residues. Germline V gives CDR1 MNHEY, CDR2 SVGAGI. Unmatched junction bases numbered 5, after V lost 9 bases and J lost 2 bases. The CDR3 coding sequence is TGTGCCAGTCCGGGGGACAGGGCTGGAAACACCATATATTTT. Its protein is CASPGDRAGNTIYF.

A few counts support this clone. The chain employs TRBV5-8 and TRBJ2-5; TRBD1 matches 7 bases. The CDR3 is 14 amino acids. V was clipped by 2 bases and J by 3 bases; unmatched bases: 4. Per the germline V gene, CDR1 is SGHTS and CDR2 is YDEGEE. The CDR3 loop is CASSFYQGEETQYF. In DNA, the CDR3 is TGTGCCAGCAGCTTCTACCAGGGGGAAGAGACCCAGTACTTC.